The 32 T cell receptor beta chains below come from one sample, sequenced in a study of regulatory T cells in long-lasting Graves disease. Described time point: persistent/refractory GD, antithyroid drugs over 5 years with positive TRAb. PBMCs were the source of the RNA used for TCR sequencing. Arm-PCR of CDR3 regions and iRepertoire HTBI primers were the basis on which TCR beta libraries were built. TCRdb called the multiplex PCR reads again in MiXCR, with one record for every CDR3 protein. The sample has around 450,000 distinct CDR3 sequences; roughly 21% are singletons. Specimen: peripheral blood mononuclear cells (PBMCs), collected when the disease was refractory, from a patient treated with antithyroid drugs. Every receptor here comes from a female donor with Graves disease.

A few counts support this clonotype. This chain uses TRBV9 with TRBJ1-2; D is undetermined. Trimming stripped 0 bases from V and 4 bases from J, with 10 bases between. The CDR3 consists of 14 residues. Germline V gene lookup returns CDR1 SGDLS and CDR2 YYNGEE. In DNA form, the CDR3 reads TGTGCCAGCAGCGTAGAGGGAGTCAGCTATGGCTACACCTTC. Translated: CASSVEGVSYGYTF.

This clonotype showed up many times. The chain combines TRBV2 with TRBJ1-4, with a weak D call TRBD1 (5 bases). V lost 6 bases and J 3 bases, leaving 14 bases between the germline ends. The CDR3 has 15 amino acids. CDR1 is SNHLY, CDR2 FYNNEI, per germline. The CDR3 region is CASRSGPGPNEKLFF. In DNA form, the CDR3 reads TGTGCCAGCAGGAGTGGCCCGGGGCCTAATGAAAAACTGTTTTTT.

The genes are TRBV7-2 and TRBJ1-2; possibly TRBD1 for D (6 bases). The germline gives CDR1 SGHTA, CDR2 FQGNSA. The CDR3 runs to 13 residues. V was pared by 5 bases and J by 3 bases, with 10 bases between. CDR3: CASSGDMDYGYTF. CDR3 in DNA: TGTGCCAGCAGCGGGGACATGGACTATGGCTACACCTTC.

This clonotype has more than one count but fewer than ten. The gene calls are TRBV19 and TRBJ1-5, with a weak D call TRBD1 (5 bases). The CDR3 covers 17 residues. Germline loops: CDR1 LNHDA, CDR2 SQIVND (reference sequence). V was pared by 0 bases and J by 3 bases, with 15 bases between. The CDR3 coding sequence is TGTGCCAGTAGTATAGATTCACCAGGGATTGTCAATCAGCCCCAGCATTTT. Its protein product is CASSIDSPGIVNQPQHF.

The chain uses TRBV7-9 and TRBJ1-5; the D is unclear. CDR3 length equals 15 residues. The germline V gene has CDR1 SEHNR and CDR2 FQNEAQ (reference sequence). Trimming removed 5 bases from V and 6 bases from J, with 17 bases in between. The CDR3 is CASSPTGPPAQPQHF. The CDR3 bases are TGTGCCAGCAGCCCTACTGGGCCCCCAGCTCAGCCCCAGCATTTT.

The chain recombines TRBV7-9 with TRBJ1-1; the match to TRBD1 covers 7 bases. The CDR3 contains 15 residues. The J segment lost 5 bases and the V segment lost 4 bases, leaving 10 bases of the junction unmatched. CDR1 is SEHNR, CDR2 FQNEAQ, per germline (reference sequence). The CDR3 region is CASSYQQGSVTEAFF. In nucleotides, the CDR3 is TGTGCCAGCAGCTACCAACAGGGGTCGGTTACTGAAGCTTTCTTT.

The rearrangement uses TRBV12-3 or TRBV12-4 and TRBJ2-4, with 11 nucleotides matching TRBD2. This CDR3 has 17 amino acids. J was trimmed by 3 bases and V by 7 bases; bases with no gene match: 11. CDR3 sequence: CASTGTSGTLFKNIQYF. CDR3 DNA: TGTGCCAGCACCGGGACTAGCGGTACCTTATTCAAAAACATTCAGTACTTC.

In its sample, this clonotype was seen a few times. V and J are TRBV20-1 and TRBJ2-7; perhaps D is TRBD1 or TRBD2 (5 bases each). Trimming pared 1 base from V and 0 bases from J, leaving 10 bases between. The length of the CDR3 is 14 residues. Per germline, CDR1 DFQATT and CDR2 SNEGSKA (reference sequence). The CDR3 sequence: CSARGPGSSYEQYF. In DNA, the CDR3 is TGCAGTGCTAGAGGCCCAGGGAGCTCCTACGAGCAGTACTTC.

A word on this clonotype: A much larger clone differs from this one at a single base, so this may be a read error. This sequence joins TRBV28 and TRBJ1-1; tentatively, D is TRBD1 (5 bases). The CDR3 consists of 13 residues. CDR1 and CDR2 from the germline V gene are MDHEN and SYDVKM. CDR3 bases: TGTGCCAGCAGCCCCGGAGGAGGGGCCAGAGCTTCCTTT. The encoded protein is CASSPGGGARASF.

This clonotype occurred a few times. Given a much more abundant clone one base away, this may be a read error. The final CDR3 position lacks the conserved phenylalanine or tryptophan, pointing to a likely read error. This chain joins TRBV20-1 and TRBJ1-2; 10 nucleotides match TRBD1. V lost 1 base to trimming and J lost 3 bases; unmatched junction nucleotides: 8. Germline assignment: CDR1 DFQATT and CDR2 SNEGSKA (reference sequence). This CDR3 contains 16 residues. The CDR3 bases are TGCAGTGCTAGAGTCTCGACAGGGGGCTTTCACTATGGCTACACCCTC. Its translation: CSARVSTGGFHYGYTL.

The chain has TRBV20-1 and TRBJ2-1, with D hard to call. This CDR3 is 11 amino acids long. V lost 4 bases, J lost 7 bases, and 8 bases lay in between. Germline V CDR1 and CDR2: DFQATT, SNEGSKA (reference sequence). The CDR3 is CSAIPSNEQFF. CDR3 in DNA: TGCAGTGCTATTCCCTCGAATGAGCAGTTCTTC.

V and J are TRBV20-1 and TRBJ2-5, with 8 bases matching TRBD2. Germline CDR1 DFQATT, CDR2 SNEGSKA (reference sequence). V was clipped by 5 bases and J by 1 base; unmatched bases: 9. This CDR3 spans 15 amino acids. CDR3 loop: CSAEEAGGLQETQYF. The CDR3, as DNA: TGCAGTGCTGAGGAGGCGGGGGGCCTCCAAGAGACCCAGTACTTC.

V is TRBV30 and J is TRBJ1-1, with TRBD1 as a possible D gene (5 bases). V was clipped by 2 bases and J by 7 bases, with 14 bases between them. The length of the CDR3 is 13 residues. Germline V CDR1 and CDR2: GTSNPN, SVGIG (reference sequence). The CDR3 nucleotides read TGTGCCTGGAGTCCAAGGTGGACATTTGAAGCTTTCTTT. Its protein is CAWSPRWTFEAFF.

The chain carries TRBV28 and TRBJ2-1, with TRBD1 matching over 11 bases. The CDR3 runs to 13 residues. CDR1 is MDHEN and CDR2 is SYDVKM in the germline V gene. Trimming removed 3 bases from V and 9 bases from J; junction bases left unmatched: 1. The CDR3 is CASSFGTGGEQFF. The CDR3 nucleotides read TGTGCCAGCAGTTTCGGGACAGGGGGTGAGCAGTTCTTC.

Many counts were recorded for this clonotype. The V and J genes are TRBV24-1 and TRBJ1-5, with D possibly TRBD1 on 5 matching bases. The CDR3 extends over 16 amino acids. CDR1 and CDR2 from the germline V gene are KGHDR and SFDVKD. Trimming removed 7 bases at V and 6 bases at J, with 21 bases between. In nucleotides, the CDR3 is TGTGCCACCAGGCACGCCGTTTCGGGGGGGGGTCAGCCCCAGCATTTT. Residues: CATRHAVSGGGQPQHF.

The gene calls are TRBV20-1 and TRBJ2-3; no clear D gene. This CDR3 comprises 17 residues. Germline V gene lookup returns CDR1 DFQATT and CDR2 SNEGSKA (reference sequence). V lost 0 bases and J 2 bases, leaving 18 bases between the germline ends. CDR3 loop: CSARESETNFITDTQYF. The CDR3, as DNA: TGCAGTGCTAGAGAGTCGGAGACAAACTTCATCACAGATACGCAGTATTTT.

This clonotype was detected ten times or more. The chain carries TRBV27 and TRBJ1-5; D perhaps matches TRBD1 (6 bases). V was pared by 5 bases and J by 9 bases, with 17 bases between. This CDR3 has 14 amino acids. CDR1 MNHEY and CDR2 SMNVEV come from the germline V gene (reference sequence). The DNA for the CDR3 is TGTGCCAGCAGTCCGACAGGTGGGAGTTTGCCCCAGCATTTT. Its translation: CASSPTGGSLPQHF.

This clonotype was seen a few times. The V gene is TRBV6-2 or TRBV6-3, the J gene TRBJ2-1; D is undetermined. V shed 2 bases and J shed 5 bases, with 4 bases lying between them. Germline V gives CDR1 MNHEY, CDR2 SVGEGT. The CDR3 loop spans 12 amino acids. The CDR3 coding sequence is TGTGCCAGCAGTTACGGGGACAATGAGCAGTTCTTC. Translated, it gives CASSYGDNEQFF.

There are a few counts of this clonotype. This chain links TRBV5-1 with TRBJ2-5, with TRBD2 matching 10 bases. The V and J ends lost 0 bases and 4 bases, in that order; junction bases with no gene match: 0. This CDR3 is built from 14 residues. Germline CDR1 is SGHRS and CDR2 is YFSETQ. The CDR3 region is CASSLASGRETQYF. In DNA form, the CDR3 reads TGCGCCAGCAGCTTGGCTAGCGGGAGAGAGACCCAGTACTTC.

In this sample, this clonotype turned up a few times. CDR3 sequence reads: CAWIPSPTDTEAFF. CDR3 bases: TGTGCCTGGATACCGTCGCCCACGGACACTGAAGCTTTCTTT. V and J are TRBV30 and TRBJ1-1; the D is unclear. In germline, CDR1 is GTSNPN, CDR2 SVGIG (reference sequence). Trimming removed 4 bases at V and 3 bases at J, with 15 bases between. This CDR3 is built from 14 residues.

Only one count was recorded for this clonotype. V is TRBV12-3 or TRBV12-4 and J is TRBJ2-1; perhaps TRBD1 as D (5 bases). This CDR3 is built from 12 residues. V lost 6 bases and J lost 7, with 10 bases in between. For the CDR3, the DNA is TGTGCCAGCAGGCAGGGTTGGAATGAGCAGTTCTTC. Its translation is CASRQGWNEQFF.

The rearrangement joins TRBV20-1 to TRBJ2-2; 7 bases fit TRBD2. This CDR3 is 14 amino acids long. V was clipped by 5 bases and J by 5 bases; unmatched bases: 8. CDR1 and CDR2 (germline): DFQATT, SNEGSKA (reference sequence). CDR3 in DNA: TGCAGTGCTGCCAGGACTAGAGTGACCGGGGAGCTGTTTTTT. This gives the protein CSAARTRVTGELFF.

This clonotype was counted only a few times. V usage is TRBV11-2 and J usage is TRBJ2-2; D unclear. Trimming took 3 bases from V and 4 from J, leaving 9 bases between them. CDR1 SGHAT and CDR2 FQNNGV come from the germline V gene. There are 14 residues in the CDR3. Here the CDR3 reads CASSFLTTTGELFF. CDR3 sequence (DNA): TGTGCCAGCAGCTTTCTGACAACCACCGGGGAGCTGTTTTTT.

The table lists this clonotype with a count of one. This clone may be a read error of a much larger clone one base away. V usage is TRBV12-3 or TRBV12-4 and J usage is TRBJ2-2; tentatively, D is TRBD1 or TRBD2 (5 bases each). Trimming cost V 8 bases and J 5 bases, with 12 bases left between them. The CDR3 loop spans 13 amino acids. CDR3 bases: TGTGCCAGCGGCCAATGGGGGACCGGGGAGCTGTTTTTT. Protein product: CASGQWGTGELFF.

Turning to this clonotype: A much larger clone differs from this one at a single base, so this may be a read error. The gene calls are TRBV27 and TRBJ2-2, with 7 bases fitting TRBD2. The CDR3 has 14 residues. CDR1 and CDR2 (germline): MNHEY, SMNVEV (reference sequence). The CDR3 DNA is TGTGCCAGCTCACCCCCCGGGGGGTCCGGGGAGCCGTTTTTT. Amino acids: CASSPPGGSGEPFF.

This rearrangement joins TRBV19 to TRBJ1-1; 7 positions agree with TRBD1. The CDR3 length is 13 residues. V trimming: 4 bases; J trimming: 7 bases; junction bases outside the gene matches: 6. Germline lookup yields CDR1 LNHDA and CDR2 SQIVND (reference sequence). CDR3 in DNA: TGTGCCAGTAGTAGAAACAGGGGATATGAAGCTTTCTTT. Its protein is CASSRNRGYEAFF.

This clonotype was detected a few times. The chain has TRBV6-2 or TRBV6-3 and TRBJ1-5; no firm D call. Trimming left V 4 bases short and J 9 bases short, with 25 bases between. CDR1 and CDR2 from the germline V gene are MNHEY and SVGEGT. The CDR3 has 17 residues. The CDR3 protein is CASSSAQVTAAGGPQHF. The CDR3 region has the DNA TGTGCCAGCAGTTCCGCCCAAGTTACGGCAGCCGGAGGGCCCCAGCATTTT.

This clonotype was found a few times. CDR3 in amino acids: CSVEGPGQGREQYF. The DNA for the CDR3 is TGCAGCGTTGAGGGGCCGGGACAGGGGCGGGAGCAGTACTTC. V is TRBV29-1 and J is TRBJ2-7; 10 bases are a match to TRBD1. The CDR3 length is 14 residues. Trimming at V came to 3 bases and at J to 7 bases, leaving 9 bases not matched to a gene. CDR1 and CDR2 (germline): SQVTM, ANQGSEA.

The V and J genes are TRBV29-1 and TRBJ1-2; D unresolved. CDR3 length equals 13 residues. CDR1 and CDR2 (germline): SQVTM, ANQGSEA. V was shortened by 6 bases and J by 7 bases, with 18 bases between the two germline ends. In DNA, the CDR3 is TGCAGCGTAGGAGGAAGATTGTTAGGTGGCTACACCTTC. Residues: CSVGGRLLGGYTF.

The rearrangement joins TRBV10-1 to TRBJ1-1, with D uncertain. The V end lost 3 bases, the J end lost 7 bases, and 12 bases lay between the germline ends. CDR1 and CDR2 from the germline V gene are WNHNN and SYGVQD (reference sequence). This CDR3 region has 13 residues. As DNA, the CDR3 is TGCGCCAGCAGTGACTCCTCGGTCGGTGAAGCTTTCTTT. Amino acids: CASSDSSVGEAFF.

Many counts were recorded for this clonotype. The chain has TRBV28 and TRBJ2-7, with 9 nucleotides matching TRBD2. Germline V gene lookup returns CDR1 MDHEN and CDR2 SYDVKM. The J segment lost 6 bases and the V segment lost 3 bases, leaving 9 bases of the junction unmatched. The CDR3 length is 15 residues. CDR3 in amino acids: CASSLVSGSRFEQYF. Here the CDR3 DNA reads TGTGCCAGCAGTTTGGTTAGCGGGAGTAGGTTCGAGCAGTACTTC.

This clonotype has ten or more counts. CDR3 amino acids: CATSRERETQYF. DNA of the CDR3: TGTGCCACCAGCAGAGAACGAGAGACCCAGTACTTC. The chain uses TRBV15 and TRBJ2-5; D gene unclear. Germline V CDR1 and CDR2: LNHNV, YYDKDF (reference sequence). The CDR3 has 12 residues. The V gene lost 0 bases and the J gene lost 4 bases, with 3 bases spanning the gap.